This T cell receptor (beta chain) was recovered during a study of CD8+ T cells in alopecia areata. Whole-study context: Each day, treated patients took oral tofacitinib twice, at 5 to 10 mg per dose. Study-level findings and limits: In lesional scalp, particularly from alopecia totalis/universalis, clonality was higher than in normal scalp. Besides other cells, scalp samples also yield sequences of resident alphabeta T cells from normal skin. With just one nonresponder, it is still uncertain whether baseline CD8+ expansion relates to response.

The CDR3 runs to 17 residues. Germline assignment: CDR1 SEHNR and CDR2 FQNEAQ (reference sequence). V lost 1 base and J lost 0; bases outside the gene matches: 2. As for this clone: As yet, its antigen is unknown.

Described treatment: oral pan-JAK inhibitor, 5-10 mg twice daily. Alopecia areata patients had lesional scalp punch biopsies and peripheral blood taken from them. Investigators isolated RNA and reverse transcribed it into cDNA to act as the sequencing template. Clones were sequenced by immunoSEQ multiplex PCR, and TCRdb holds only the in-frame ones, with some missing. The sample holds around 21,000 clones, 50% to 70% seen once. The chain has TRBV7-9 and TRBJ1-3, with 11 bases that match TRBD1. The receptor comes from a human donor with alopecia areata. The sample in question was skin, obtained at week 4, from a patient treated with tofacitinib. The CDR3 nucleotides read TGTGCCAGCAGCTTAGATGGGACAGGGGGCTCTGGAAACACCATATATTTT. The encoded protein is CASSLDGTGGSGNTIYF. Looking up the rest from reference TRBV7-9 and TRBJ1-3 gives the full variable domain: DTGVSQNPRHKITKRGQNVTFRCDPISEHNRLYWYRQTLGQGPEFLTYFQNEAQLEKSRLLSDRFSAERPKGSFSTLEIQRTEQGDSAMYLCASSLDGTGGSGNTIYFGEGSWLTVV.